Listed below are T cell receptor beta chains from one sample, sequenced in a study of cytomegalovirus exposure and HLA in healthy donors. Data came from immunoSEQ multiplex PCR; TCRdb stores just in-frame clones and leaves some out. The data hold 75,000 to 90,000 clones, with around 68% observed a single time. What was sequenced was PBMCs. These receptors were collected from a man aged 30 to 45 in good health and CMV-seropositive. The CDR3 runs from the conserved cysteine through the conserved F or W. The order of the fields is clone size, D gene, V gene, J gene, CDR3 DNA, CDR3 protein. A D gene is named only where the DNA matches it firmly. Some rows mark clone size as missing; the rest say once, few, many or name a class of expanded clone.

size: .; D: .; V: TRBV29-1; J: TRBJ2-2; DNA: TGCAGCGTATTCGCGCGGGGCGGGGAGCTGTTTTTT; CDR3: CSVFARGGELFF
size: .; D: .; V: TRBV4-2; J: TRBJ1-5; DNA: TGTGCCAGCAGCCAATGGTATCCGGTTAGCAATCAGCCCCAGCATTTT; CDR3: CASSQWYPVSNQPQHF
size: .; D: .; V: TRBV4-1; J: TRBJ2-7; DNA: TGCGCCAGCAGCCAAGATCCTGAGCCTGTCTCCTACGAGCAGTACTTC; CDR3: CASSQDPEPVSYEQYF
size: .; D: .; V: TRBV6-5; J: TRBJ2-3; DNA: TGTGCCAGCAGTTACTCCTTAGGCACAGATACGCAGTATTTT; CDR3: CASSYSLGTDTQYF
size: few; D: .; V: TRBV4-2; J: TRBJ1-3; DNA: TGTGCCAGCAGCCAAGATGACACGATCACTGGAAACACCATATATTTT; CDR3: CASSQDDTITGNTIYF
size: few; D: TRBD2; V: TRBV10-3; J: TRBJ2-5; DNA: TGTGCCATCAGTCTTTATAGCGGGGAGACCCAGTACTTC; CDR3: CAISLYSGETQYF
size: .; D: TRBD1; V: TRBV28; J: TRBJ1-5; DNA: TGTGCCAGCAGTTTCTGGGACAGGGCTAATCAGCCCCAGCATTTT; CDR3: CASSFWDRANQPQHF
size: few; D: .; V: TRBV10-3; J: TRBJ1-1; DNA: TGTGCCATCAGTGAGTCGTGGAGCCAGGGTAGCACTGAAGCTTTCTTT; CDR3: CAISESWSQGSTEAFF
size: .; D: .; V: TRBV6-1; J: TRBJ1-2; DNA: TGTGCCAGCGGTACAGCTCCCTATGGCTACACCTTC; CDR3: CASGTAPYGYTF
size: .; D: .; V: TRBV7-9; J: TRBJ1-6; DNA: TGTGCCAGCACCCTGACCGGGTCACCCCTCCACTTT; CDR3: CASTLTGSPLHF
size: .; D: .; V: TRBV7-9; J: TRBJ1-1; DNA: TGTGCCAGCAGCTTAGGTCAGGCAGGGGAGAACACTGAAGCTTTCTTT; CDR3: CASSLGQAGENTEAFF
size: .; D: .; V: TRBV9; J: TRBJ2-1; DNA: TGTGCCAGCAGCGAGGACAGAACTAATGAGCAGTTCTTC; CDR3: CASSEDRTNEQFF
size: .; D: TRBD2; V: TRBV25-1; J: TRBJ2-3; DNA: TGTGCCAGCAGCGCCTCGGCGGGAGGCACAGATACGCAGTATTTT; CDR3: CASSASAGGTDTQYF
size: .; D: TRBD1; V: TRBV18; J: TRBJ2-5; DNA: TGTGCCAGCTCACCAAGGGACAGGGGAGAGACCCAGTACTTC; CDR3: CASSPRDRGETQYF
size: .; D: TRBD2; V: TRBV30; J: TRBJ2-2; DNA: TGTGCCTGGAAATGGACTAGCGGTACCGGGGAGCTGTTTTTT; CDR3: CAWKWTSGTGELFF
size: .; D: .; V: TRBV6-5; J: TRBJ2-2; DNA: TGTGCCAGCACACACACCACCGGGGAGCTGTTTTTT; CDR3: CASTHTTGELFF
size: few; D: .; V: TRBV29-1; J: TRBJ1-1; DNA: TGCAGCGTTGTGGAGAACACCAAGAACACTGAAGCTTTCTTT; CDR3: CSVVENTKNTEAFF
size: .; D: TRBD1; V: TRBV5-1; J: TRBJ1-4; DNA: TGCGCCAGCAGCCCGGGACAGGTGCACGAAAAACTGTTTTTT; CDR3: CASSPGQVHEKLFF
size: .; D: .; V: TRBV5-8; J: TRBJ1-5; DNA: TGTGCCAGCACCTTCGTTCAGCCCCAGCATTTT; CDR3: CASTFVQPQHF
size: few; D: TRBD1; V: TRBV6-5; J: TRBJ2-1; DNA: TGTGCCAGCGGTGGGACAGGGTCGTACAATGAGCAGTTCTTC; CDR3: CASGGTGSYNEQFF
size: .; D: .; V: TRBV4-1; J: TRBJ2-2; DNA: TGCGCCAGCAGCCAACAAAGCATACCAGGGACCGGGGAGCTGTTTTTT; CDR3: CASSQQSIPGTGELFF
size: .; D: TRBD1; V: TRBV7-2; J: TRBJ1-3; DNA: TGTGCCAGCAGCCCCATTGCCGGGACAGGGGGGAACACCATATATTTT; CDR3: CASSPIAGTGGNTIYF